This T cell receptor beta chain derives from a study of blood T cell repertoires in COVID-19. Study as a whole: Collection of acute and convalescent COVID-19 samples took place in the United States, Italy and Spain. PBMCs, B-cell-depleted T cells, or T cells provided the cDNA or gDNA that made up the material.

Original processing methods: The assay estimated nucleated cells by amplifying reference gene primers. The table came from immunoSEQ multiplex PCR; TCRdb's copy has only in-frame clones and leaves some out. That table supplies the V and J calls and clone size; D and trimming were determined from the DNA. Of around 380,000 clones listed, 81% were seen once; the top ten hold more than 0.85%. The TCR comes from a human donor with acute or convalescent COVID-19. The donor label of this sample is uncertain. The sample consisted of peripheral blood.

The DNA of the CDR3 is TGTGCCAGCCCGCCTCAGGCGCCAGGGAAGTCCTATAATTCACCCCTCCACTTT. Translating it yields CASPPQAPGKSYNSPLHF. This chain uses TRBV18 with TRBJ1-6; possible D gene TRBD1, 5 bases. V was trimmed by 8 bases and J by 1 base, leaving 21 bases between them. The CDR3 runs 18 residues. The germline V gene has CDR1 KGHSH and CDR2 LQKENI.